The 14 T cell receptor beta chains below were found in one sample sequenced in a study of PD-1 blockade in classical Hodgkin lymphoma. The method was immunoSEQ multiplex PCR; TCRdb's version includes in-frame clones alone and lacks a portion of them. There are under 45,000 clones in the sample; roughly 69% occur only once, and roughly 3% lies in the top ten. Specified time point: cycle 4 day 1 (C4D1), after 6 weeks of nivolumab. Every patient had relapsed following autologous stem cell transplantation, and cohorts differed in brentuximab vedotin exposure. The source material was peripheral blood mononuclear cells (PBMCs), sampled before the fourth cycle of nivolumab. Receptor source: a human donor with classical Hodgkin lymphoma.

V usage is TRBV9 and J usage is TRBJ1-6, with D unresolved. The germline V gene has CDR1 SGDLS and CDR2 YYNGEE. This CDR3 is built from 14 residues. V dropped 0 bases and J dropped 7 bases, with 8 bases sitting between them. CDR3 DNA: TGTGCCAGCAGCGTAGGGGGTTGGAATTCACCCCTCCACTTT. Amino acid sequence: CASSVGGWNSPLHF.

This clone was seen a handful of times. Other nucleotide sequences in the sample specify the same CDR3. V is TRBV11-3 and J is TRBJ1-1; D gene ambiguous. The CDR3 totals 12 residues. Germline V gene sequence: CDR1 SGHNT, CDR2 YENEEA. With 3 bases removed from V and 3 bases from J, the gap between germline ends came to 5 bases. The CDR3 DNA follows: TGTGCCAGCAGCTTTGGCGACACTGAAGCTTTCTTT. Translating gives CASSFGDTEAFF.

This clone was recorded once. The chain uses TRBV2 and TRBJ2-2; 7 nucleotides line up with TRBD2. The germline V gene has CDR1 SNHLY and CDR2 FYNNEI. J was trimmed by 4 bases and V by 4 bases; bases with no gene match: 12. The CDR3 consists of 17 residues. CDR3 bases: TGTGCCAGCAGTGTAGCGGGCTCCTTAGGAGGCACCGGGGAGCTGTTTTTT. Translating it yields CASSVAGSLGGTGELFF.

This clone was seen a handful of times. V is TRBV2 and J is TRBJ2-7; maybe TRBD2 (6 bases). Germline V gives CDR1 SNHLY, CDR2 FYNNEI. Trimming left V 3 bases short and J 7 bases short, with 19 bases between. The CDR3 is 15 residues long. The CDR3 sequence is CASSEYGGSSGEQYF. CDR3 bases: TGTGCCAGCAGTGAGTACGGGGGTTCTTCGGGGGAGCAGTACTTC.

The chain joins TRBV4-2 to TRBJ1-2; D call uncertain. V was clipped by 0 bases and J by 8 bases, with 16 bases between them. Germline V gene sequence: CDR1 LGHNA, CDR2 YNFKEQ. The CDR3 loop spans 15 amino acids. CDR3 protein: CASSQDLPSTSGYTF. The DNA of the CDR3 is TGTGCCAGCAGCCAAGACCTCCCCTCTACGAGCGGCTACACCTTC.

This chain's CDR3 is CASSEEASGDEQFF. CDR3 nucleotide sequence: TGTGCCAGCAGTGAAGAGGCCAGCGGGGATGAGCAGTTCTTC. The V and J genes are TRBV6-1 and TRBJ2-1, with TRBD2 identical over 7 bases. This CDR3 region has 14 residues. The germline gives CDR1 MNHNS, CDR2 SASEGT. Trimming took 1 base from V and 8 from J; bases not matched to a gene: 5.

The chain carries TRBV18 and TRBJ2-5; weak D call: TRBD2 (5 bases). Trimming took 1 base from V and 2 from J, leaving 11 bases between them. The CDR3 has 15 amino acids. The germline gives CDR1 KGHSH, CDR2 LQKENI. CDR3 residues: CASSPRAGGQETQYF. The CDR3 region has the DNA TGTGCCAGCTCACCACGTGCAGGAGGTCAAGAGACCCAGTACTTC.

The chain has TRBV10-3 and TRBJ1-1, with a tentative D call TRBD1 (5 bases). Trimming took 0 bases from V and 1 from J, leaving 9 bases between them. CDR1 and CDR2 (germline): ENHRY, SYGVKD. This CDR3 spans 15 amino acids. CDR3 nucleotide sequence: TGTGCCATCAGTGAGTCGATAGGGGCGAACACTGAAGCTTTCTTT. As protein: CAISESIGANTEAFF.

This rearrangement joins TRBV28 to TRBJ2-7; D is perhaps TRBD1 or TRBD2 (6 bases each). CDR3 length: 15 residues. Between the trimmed V and J ends, which lost 6 bases and 1 base, there was a span of 16 bases. The V gene's germline CDR1 is MDHEN and CDR2 SYDVKM. For the CDR3, the DNA is TGTGCCAGCAGGGCCCTAGGGGGGTGGTCCTACGAGCAGTACTTC. Translation gives CASRALGGWSYEQYF.

The rearrangement joins TRBV23-1 to TRBJ2-6; perhaps D is TRBD1 or TRBD2 (5 bases each). TRBV23-1 has ORF status, its function being uncertain. Deletions cut 3 bases from V and 0 bases from J, with 21 bases between. The CDR3 runs to 20 residues. CDR3 in amino acids: CASSHPGPQGFDSGANVLTF. In DNA form, the CDR3 reads TGCGCCAGCAGTCACCCGGGGCCCCAGGGCTTCGACTCTGGGGCCAACGTCCTGACTTTC.

The CDR3 here is CASSLRNWSEQYF. The CDR3 nucleotides are TGTGCCAGCAGCCTACGAAATTGGAGCGAGCAGTACTTC. The rearrangement links TRBV5-6 to TRBJ2-7; D ambiguous. Trimming removed 4 bases from V and 6 bases from J, with 14 bases in between. This CDR3 has 13 residues. Germline V lookup: CDR1 SGHDT, CDR2 YYEEEE. Variable domain in full (rest from reference TRBV5-6 and TRBJ2-7): DAGVTQSPTHLIKTRGQQVTLRCSPKSGHDTVSWYQQALGQGPQFIFQYYEEEERQRGNFPDRFSGHQFPNYSSELNVNALLLGDSALYLCASSLRNWSEQYFGPGTRLTVT.

J is TRBJ2-1 and V is TRBV7-9, with 7 bases matching TRBD1. Looked up from germline, CDR1 is SEHNR and CDR2 is FQNEAQ (reference sequence). With V trimmed by 4 bases and J by 3 bases, 6 bases remained unmatched. The length of the CDR3 is 15 residues. The CDR3 reads CASSSGQESYNEQFF. The CDR3 DNA reads as TGTGCCAGCAGCTCAGGACAGGAGAGCTACAATGAGCAGTTCTTC.

The J gene is TRBJ1-4, the V gene TRBV2; D is uncertain. The germline gives CDR1 SNHLY, CDR2 FYNNEI. The V end lost 4 bases, the J end lost 7 bases, and 13 bases lay between the germline ends. There are 14 residues in the CDR3. Here the CDR3 reads CASSGAWEVEKLFF. CDR3 nucleotides: TGTGCCAGCAGTGGTGCCTGGGAGGTTGAAAAACTGTTTTTT.

This clone was counted only a few times. The rearrangement uses TRBV19 and TRBJ2-2, with D unresolved. V was cut by 9 bases and J by 7 bases, with 12 bases left in between. Germline V gene lookup returns CDR1 LNHDA and CDR2 SQIVND (reference sequence). This CDR3 has 12 residues. CDR3 protein: CASAREHGELFF. The CDR3 DNA reads TGTGCCAGCGCTAGAGAACACGGGGAGCTGTTTTTT. The complete variable domain, with remaining parts taken from reference TRBV19 and TRBJ2-2, reads DGGITQSPKYLFRKEGQNVTLSCEQNLNHDAMYWYRQDPGQGLRLIYYSQIVNDFQKGDIAEGYSVSREKKESFPLTVTSAQKNPTAFYLCASAREHGELFFGEGSRLTVL.